This T cell receptor (beta chain) is from a study of cytomegalovirus exposure and HLA in healthy donors (dated by TCRdb to 2015 to 2018). For context, the study as a whole: According to an earlier analysis of a few hundred of the donors, about 190 million T cells yielded 90 million to 140 million unique TCR beta sequences and approximately 280 Gb of sequence data. An early release that covered 500 to 800 HLA-typed donors contained around 300 gigabases of sequencing data and 70 million to 100 million unique TCR sequences. Of the roughly 400 genotyped donors, 70% to 90% were placed in the genetic ancestry cluster associated with self-reported Caucasian donors. The study was designed to test whether signatures of past pathogen exposure could be identified by cataloging public T cell receptors. The T cell repertoires of around 670 subjects were profiled by immunosequencing and related to cytomegalovirus serostatus. Along with the approximately 670-subject first cohort, a separate validation cohort of 120 different subjects was used. High-throughput TCR immunosequencing, statistical association of individual TCRs with disease status, and machine learning were combined to predict cytomegalovirus infection status. A later analysis re-examined previously published TCR beta repertoires from several hundred donors and added high-resolution HLA genotyping to investigate patterns of TCR occurrence. The later analysis used no new phenotypic data to find candidate immune exposures, relying instead on TCR beta sequences and their occurrence across donors. An earlier analysis of some 600 of the donors applied high-throughput TCR beta sequencing to assess whether each TCR beta V gene segment acted as functional or pseudogenic. Alongside the repertoire data, information on donor age, sex, ethnicity and CMV serostatus was compiled. A later genetic analysis used genome-wide SNP genotypes for about 65% of the 666 donors, treating that subset as a discovery cohort. All discovery cohort repertoires had been generated using a single sequencing platform. HLA typing included class I and class II loci at four-digit resolution. Typing coverage varied by locus: about 620-640 donors for A, B, C, DRB1 and DQB1; more than 500 for DQA1; more than 600 for DPA1; roughly 450 for DPB1. Roughly five DR-DQ haplotypes were handled as single units for association and clustering because linkage in the cohort was strong. Among some 410 genotyped donors of the cohort, an average of approximately 240,000 unique TCR beta nucleotide sequences was sequenced per donor, of which about 20% were non-productive.

As regards this clone: No cognate antigen has been identified for it. The record has no base qualities; no much larger clone is one base away.

The receptor library was made with the immunoSEQ multiplex PCR assay. A mixture of 60 forward primers for TCR Vbeta segments and 13 reverse primers for TCR Jbeta segments was used in the multiplex PCR. The CDR3 region of rearranged TCR beta genes was amplified from genomic DNA by a multiplex PCR assay. The Illumina HiSeq System was used to sequence the amplified TCR beta libraries as 87-base-pair reads. Under the source paper's analysis protocol: A later analysis tallied approximately 87 million unique TCR beta chains across the roughly 610 repertoires, and approximately 12 million of those chains were shared by two or more donors. To remove PCR and sequencing errors, raw reads were error-corrected and collapsed into unique sequences using a nearest-neighbor algorithm that merged closely related sequences. V, D and J gene segments were assigned by aligning CDR3 sequences to IMGT reference sequences. Each retained sequence needed at least a six-nucleotide match to both a V gene segment and a J gene segment. Rearrangements were called productive when the CDR3 lacked stop codons and stayed in frame with V and J; all others were non-productive. CDR3 was defined by IMGT convention, running from the second conserved V-encoded cysteine to the conserved J-encoded phenylalanine. The earlier analysis of 500 to 750 of the donors excluded any sequence lacking an unambiguous match to a single V gene segment. An earlier analysis of about 590 of the donors classified V segments as functional when productive rearrangements were above 56.7% and as segregating when the standard deviation between donors was above 5%. A statistical classification framework was built for diagnosing cytomegalovirus status from the catalog of TCR beta chain sequences. A later analysis assigned V and J genes by comparing TCR nucleotide sequences with IMGT/GENE-DB human TR gene sequences. The TCRdist pipeline was used in a later analysis to assign CDR3 sequences and most-parsimonious VDJ recombination scenarios. In a later analysis, each TCR beta chain was defined by its CDR3 amino acid sequence together with its V-gene family, and reads lacking a unique V-gene family were excluded. To address suspected cross-contamination and a sequencing artifact, a later analysis removed around 590 highly shared, low-generation-probability nucleotide sequences. For each public chain, a later analysis derived a clonal expansion index from normalized ranks of inferred template counts within each repertoire. A later analysis computed generation probabilities with a VDJ recombination model fitted to out-of-frame rearrangements, and checked the results against IGoR. Hypergeometric tests were used in a later analysis to score TCR-TCR, TCR-HLA and TCR-CMV co-occurrence, with a repertoire-size bias correction applied to the TCR pairs. False discovery rates were estimated in a later analysis by permuting HLA or CMV assignments 20 times. A later analysis grouped co-occurring TCRs with DBSCAN, adding TCRdist sequence similarity when clustering within HLA-allele-positive subsets. Co-occurrence clustering excluded repertoires with fewer than 30,000 or more than 120,000 public chains, plus five with anomalous nucleotide sharing. Not all clones reach the TCRdb copy of this immuneACCESS table, which keeps in-frame sequences only. Checked studies attribute under half of the gap to unresolved V genes and leave the rest unexplained. That table furnishes V, J and clone size, whereas the DNA furnished D and trimming. This sample has 120,000 or so clones in its table, and over 65% of those were observed once. The ten largest clones take up around 3.5% of the sample.

The investigation overall reported the following: Strong co-occurrence of HLA alleles, especially DR and DQ, made assigning TCR associations to individual alleles difficult. In a later analysis, HLA-associated TCR beta chains were found to be more clonally expanded and to have lower generation probabilities than equally common non-associated chains. The authors suggested that the approach could potentially be generalized to other disease states and immunological phenotypes. HLA typing was unavailable for some donors at each locus, so association tests used only the typed subset. A later genetic analysis associated a missense DCLRE1C variant with V-gene and J-gene trimming of TCR beta chains, and an independent cohort replicated the association. According to a later genetic analysis, donors in an Asian-associated ancestry cluster had fewer N-insertions in productive TCRs than the approximately 670-donor mean. The classifier was reported to diagnose cytomegalovirus status with high specificity and sensitivity in both the original cohort and the validation cohort. Sequencing depth was assumed to be roughly uniform across donors in the presence/absence analyses, though that assumption may not hold. A cluster of highly shared sequence variants was judged likely to be a technical artifact of the sequencing pipeline. While some public TCRs were present in many individuals, most TCR sequences turned up only very rarely across donors. Immune exposure information for the cohort was limited to CMV serostatus. A later analysis associated approximately 17,000 TCR beta sequences with specific HLA alleles at a false discovery rate of 0.05. An earlier analysis of approximately 500 of the donors showed that most TCR beta V segments appeared in productive rearrangements either about 87% or about 30% of the time, which broadly matched IMGT annotations. According to a later analysis, most CMV-associated TCR beta chains appeared to be HLA-restricted, and the HLA associations seemed to be driven largely by CMV exposure. In vitro tests confirmed that a few of the cytomegalovirus-associated TCR beta chains recognize cytomegalovirus antigens. Only TCR beta chains were sequenced in this cohort, and the absence of alpha or paired-chain data limited detectable features. The earlier analysis of 587 of the donors excluded 15 to 20 rarely observed V segments, including chromosome 9 orphons, because counts were too low. A later analysis found that TCR association rates varied across HLA loci, with DRB1 alleles showing the most associated TCRs and HLA-C alleles the fewest. The study gave a list of 150 to 200 TCR beta chains associated with cytomegalovirus. In a later analysis, several top co-occurrence clusters were reported to appear linked to parvovirus B19, influenza, CMV and Epstein-Barr virus. Because the 87-base-pair reads could not distinguish some IMGT-functional V segments, including TRBV6-2 and TRBV6-3, those segments were excluded. A further reported finding was that TCR beta sequences accurately predicted the HLA-A and HLA-B alleles for most subjects in the first cohort. Correlated functional status among segregating V segments might be attributable to linkage disequilibrium, but an unknown experimental factor could not be ruled out.

Its CDR3 holds 14 amino acids, cysteine through phenylalanine. Here the CDR3 DNA is all that survives: 42 bases in frame from base 1. V sheds 7 bases and J sheds 4 bases, leaving 14 bases between their ends. From the germline V gene, CDR1 is MNHNS and CDR2 is SASEGT. In total, about 650 healthy bone marrow donors made up the cohort. At the time of sampling, every cohort member was nominally healthy, though immune exposures that went unrecorded were likely present. The donor tested CMV seronegative and was one of the 352 seronegative cohort members. A peripheral blood sample was collected from each donor, and TCR beta sequencing was performed on peripheral blood mononuclear cells. The Qiagen DNeasy Blood Extraction Kit was used to extract genomic DNA from the blood cell samples.

The receptor chain draws on TRBV6-1 and TRBJ1-5; TRBD1 is a possible D gene, resting on 6 matching bases. Material for sequencing was PBMCs. This TCR derives from a man in his thirties or forties in good health and CMV-seronegative. CDR3 region: CASIISQGNQPQHF. The sequenced DNA is TGTGCCAGCATTATATCACAGGGAAATCAGCCCCAGCATTTT.